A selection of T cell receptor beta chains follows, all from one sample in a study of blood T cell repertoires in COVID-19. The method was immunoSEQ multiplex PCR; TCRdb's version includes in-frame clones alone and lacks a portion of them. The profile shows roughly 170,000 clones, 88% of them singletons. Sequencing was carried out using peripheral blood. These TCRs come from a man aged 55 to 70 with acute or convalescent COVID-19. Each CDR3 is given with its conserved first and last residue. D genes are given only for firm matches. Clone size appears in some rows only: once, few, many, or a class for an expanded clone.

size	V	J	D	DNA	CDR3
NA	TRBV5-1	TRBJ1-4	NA	TGCGCCAGCAGCTTGGAGGGTGCAAGGGGTGAAAAACTGTTTTTT	CASSLEGARGEKLFF
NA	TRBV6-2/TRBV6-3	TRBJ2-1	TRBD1	TGTGCCAGCAGTTACTCCAGGGGGTACTACAATGAGCAGTTCTTC	CASSYSRGYYNEQFF
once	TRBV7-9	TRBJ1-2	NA	TGTGCCAGCAGCCCCCAGGGAGGCCCCTATGGCTACACCTTC	CASSPQGGPYGYTF
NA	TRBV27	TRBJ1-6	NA	TGTGCCAGCAGTTTCGTACAGCCCTATAATTCACCCCTCCACTTT	CASSFVQPYNSPLHF
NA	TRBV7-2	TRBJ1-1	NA	TGTGCCAGCAGCCCCCGGAGCAGGGGTACTGAAGCTTTCTTT	CASSPRSRGTEAFF
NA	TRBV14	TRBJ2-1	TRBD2	TGTGCCAGCAGCCGTATAACTAGCGGGGTAAATTCCTACAATGAGCAGTTCTTC	CASSRITSGVNSYNEQFF
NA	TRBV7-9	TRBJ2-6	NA	TGTGCCAGCACCGTAGGTACAGCCACTAGCTCTGGGGCCAACGTCCTGACTTTC	CASTVGTATSSGANVLTF
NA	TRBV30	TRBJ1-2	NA	TGTGCCTGGAGTGAAAGCCATGGCTACACCTTC	CAWSESHGYTF
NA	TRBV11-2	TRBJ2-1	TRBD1	TGTGCCAGCAGCTTAGGACCCGGGACAGGGGCAGAACGGGGGCAGTTCTTC	CASSLGPGTGAERGQFF
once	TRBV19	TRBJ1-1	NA	TGTGCCAGTAGTGGGGCGTGGGGCACTGAAGCTTTCTTT	CASSGAWGTEAFF
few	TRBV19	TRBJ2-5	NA	TGTGCCAGTAGGTCCAGGGGCTATACGGAGACCCAGTACTTC	CASRSRGYTETQYF
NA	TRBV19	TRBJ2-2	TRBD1	TGTGCCAGTACCCTAGGGACAGGGGGAACCGGGGAGCTGTTTTTT	CASTLGTGGTGELFF
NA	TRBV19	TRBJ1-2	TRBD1	TGTGCCACCCAAAGACAGGGAGCTTATGGCTACACCTTC	CATQRQGAYGYTF
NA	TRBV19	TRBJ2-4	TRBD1	TGTGCCAGTAGTATACAGGGGGCTGCCAAAAACATTCAGTACTTC	CASSIQGAAKNIQYF
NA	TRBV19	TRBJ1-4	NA	TGTGCCACCCGTGGAGTGACTACGACTAATGAAAAACTGTTTTTT	CATRGVTTTNEKLFF
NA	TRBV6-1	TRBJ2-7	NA	TGTGCCAGCAGTGACACAGGGTACGAGCAGTACTTC	CASSDTGYEQYF
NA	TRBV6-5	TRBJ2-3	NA	TGTGCCAGCAGTACCGCGAGATTCACAGATACGCAGTATTTT	CASSTARFTDTQYF
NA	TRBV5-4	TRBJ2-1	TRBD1	TGTGCCAGCAGCCCGGGACAGGGGGCGGAGCAGTTCTTC	CASSPGQGAEQFF
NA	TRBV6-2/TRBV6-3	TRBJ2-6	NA	TGTGCCAGCAGTTACCACGGTACCTCTGGGGCCAACGTCCTGACTTTC	CASSYHGTSGANVLTF
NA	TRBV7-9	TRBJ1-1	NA	TGTGCCAGCAGCTTTTACAGGGTAACTGAAGCTTTCTTT	CASSFYRVTEAFF
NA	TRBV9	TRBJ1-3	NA	TGTGCCAGCAGTCGCGGGGACTCTGGAAACACCATATATTTT	CASSRGDSGNTIYF
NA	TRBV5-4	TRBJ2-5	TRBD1	TGTGCCAGCAGGGCCGTGGGCAGGGGGCAAGAGACCCAGTACTTC	CASRAVGRGQETQYF
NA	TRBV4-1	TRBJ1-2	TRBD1	TGCGCCAGCAGCCAGGGACAGGGCGGGAACTATGGCTACACCTTC	CASSQGQGGNYGYTF
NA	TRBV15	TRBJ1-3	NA	TGTGCCACCAGCAGAGACAGGGTACATGGAAACACCATATATTTT	CATSRDRVHGNTIYF
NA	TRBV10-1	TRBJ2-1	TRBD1	TGCGCCAGCAGTGACCCTGGACAGGGCTACAATGAGCAGTTCTTC	CASSDPGQGYNEQFF
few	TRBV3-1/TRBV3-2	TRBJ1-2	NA	TGTGCCAGCAGCCATAGTTTAGACAAGAACTATGGCTACACCTTC	CASSHSLDKNYGYTF
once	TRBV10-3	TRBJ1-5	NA	TGTGCCATCAGTGAGTCGGGAGGGAACCAGCCCCAGCATTTT	CAISESGGNQPQHF
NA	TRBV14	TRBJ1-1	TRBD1	TGTGCCAGCAGCCCGAGACCCGCAGGGGGGCGAACTGAAGCTTTCTTT	CASSPRPAGGRTEAFF
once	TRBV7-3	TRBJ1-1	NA	TGTGCCAGCAGCCCAAACTCTCAACCGGACACTGAAGCTTTCTTT	CASSPNSQPDTEAFF
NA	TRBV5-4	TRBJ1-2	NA	TGTGCCAGCAGCTTGTCCGAACGGACTTACTATGGCTACACCTTC	CASSLSERTYYGYTF
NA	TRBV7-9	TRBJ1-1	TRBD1	TGTGCCAGCAGCTCGACCGCAGGGGGCACTGAAGCTTTCTTT	CASSSTAGGTEAFF